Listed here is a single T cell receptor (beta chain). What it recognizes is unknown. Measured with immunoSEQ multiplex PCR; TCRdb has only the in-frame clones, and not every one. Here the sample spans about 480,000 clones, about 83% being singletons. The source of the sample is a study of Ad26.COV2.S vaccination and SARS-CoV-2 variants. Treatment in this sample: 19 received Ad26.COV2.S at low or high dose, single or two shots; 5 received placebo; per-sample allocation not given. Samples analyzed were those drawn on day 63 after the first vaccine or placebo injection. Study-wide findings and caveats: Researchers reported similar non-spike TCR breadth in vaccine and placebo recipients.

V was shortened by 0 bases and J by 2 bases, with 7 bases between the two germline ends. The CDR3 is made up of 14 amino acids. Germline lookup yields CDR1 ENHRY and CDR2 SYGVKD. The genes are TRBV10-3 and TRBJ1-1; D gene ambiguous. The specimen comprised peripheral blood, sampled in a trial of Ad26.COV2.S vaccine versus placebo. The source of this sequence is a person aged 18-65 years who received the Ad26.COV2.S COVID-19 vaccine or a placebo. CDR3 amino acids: CAISESRYNTEAFF. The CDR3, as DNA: TGTGCCATCAGTGAGTCGCGTTATAACACTGAAGCTTTCTTT.